What follows is one TCR beta chain and its context. Its antigen is not known. The record originates from a study of T-cell reconstitution after alpha-beta-depleted transplantation in children. General study points: Alpha-beta T cells present about two months after transplant were reported to originate from several hundred expanded graft clones. The authors attributed T-cell counts and diversity one year after transplant mostly to newly produced T cells. Surviving recipient T cells and intrathymic progenitors accounted for some patients' high TCRbeta diversity at day 60.

Unique molecular identifiers were incorporated when the TCRbeta library was constructed. TCRdb recomputed calls from the PCR reads with MiXCR, one row per CDR3 protein. The table has about 440,000 distinct CDR3 sequences, roughly 43% seen once; the top ten hold 27%. V was trimmed by 6 bases and J by 0 bases, leaving 8 bases between them. This CDR3 contains 14 residues. CDR1 and CDR2 (germline): MDHEN, SYDVKM. The receptor was isolated from a girl aged 2 to 9 with aplastic anemia, due to receive a stem cell transplant. The chain combines TRBV28 with TRBJ2-2; D gene uncertain. Source: PBMCs, taken before TCRalphabeta/CD19-depleted stem cell transplant. CDR3: CASRGATNTGELFF. The DNA of the CDR3 is TGTGCCAGCAGGGGCGCGACGAACACCGGGGAGCTGTTTTTT.